The 8 T cell receptor beta chains below all came from one sample that was sequenced in a study of cytomegalovirus exposure and HLA in healthy donors. The data were produced by immunoSEQ multiplex PCR, yet TCRdb's version contains in-frame clones alone and is incomplete. The table records about 71,000 clones, roughly 94% of them present only once. Material for sequencing was PBMCs. The origin of the receptors is a man between 18 and 29 years old in good health and CMV-seropositive.

The CDR3 DNA is TGTGCCAGCAGCCAACGACTAGCGGGGTCAGATACGCAGTATTTT. It encodes CASSQRLAGSDTQYF. The rearrangement uses TRBV13 and TRBJ2-3; 11 nucleotides line up with TRBD2. The CDR3 is made up of 15 amino acids. Per germline, CDR1 PRHDT and CDR2 FYEKMQ (reference sequence). V lost 5 bases, J lost 4 bases, and 5 bases stayed unmatched.

The J gene is TRBJ2-4, the V gene TRBV6-1; 7 bases align to TRBD1. This CDR3 has 15 amino acids. V lost 2 bases and J lost 3; bases outside the gene matches: 4. Looked up from germline, CDR1 is MNHNS and CDR2 is SASEGT. CDR3 sequence reads: CASSESGGGKNIQYF. The CDR3 DNA sequence: TGTGCCAGCAGTGAATCAGGGGGTGGCAAAAACATTCAGTACTTC.

The chain recombines TRBV5-1 with TRBJ2-7, with D tentatively TRBD1 (5 bases). The CDR3 has 15 amino acids. Trimming cost V 4 bases and J 7 bases, with 21 bases left between them. Germline V gene sequence: CDR1 SGHRS, CDR2 YFSETQ. The CDR3 DNA sequence: TGCGCCAGCAGCCCGCAGGGCGCCCCTTCATCAGAGCAGTACTTC. As protein: CASSPQGAPSSEQYF.

The rearrangement uses TRBV19 and TRBJ2-1; D ambiguous. The CDR3 contains 17 residues. Per germline, CDR1 LNHDA and CDR2 SQIVND (reference sequence). With 0 bases removed from V and 4 bases from J, the gap between germline ends came to 16 bases. CDR3 sequence: CASSIDFSARAYNEQFF. In DNA, the CDR3 is TGTGCCAGTAGTATAGATTTCTCCGCTAGAGCTTACAATGAGCAGTTCTTC.

The J gene is TRBJ1-2, the V gene TRBV6-5, with D possibly matching TRBD1 (5 bases). The CDR3 is 16 residues long. Trimming removed 0 bases at V and 0 bases at J, with 11 bases between. From germline, CDR1 is MNHEY and CDR2 SVGAGI. The CDR3 spells CASSYSGGGANYGYTF. The CDR3 DNA is TGTGCCAGCAGTTACTCGGGAGGAGGGGCTAACTATGGCTACACCTTC.

The chain is built from TRBV30 and TRBJ1-3; D is undetermined. The germline V and J ends were trimmed by 0 bases and 0 bases, with 9 bases remaining between them. The CDR3 is made up of 15 amino acids. Germline CDR1 reads GTSNPN; CDR2 reads SVGIG (reference sequence). The CDR3 spells CAWSVLMSSGNTIYF. CDR3 DNA sequence: TGTGCCTGGAGTGTACTTATGAGCTCTGGAAACACCATATATTTT.

This clone was picked up a small number of times. This chain joins TRBV6-4 and TRBJ2-6; tentatively, D is TRBD1 (6 bases). V gave up 8 bases and J gave up 0 bases, with 17 bases separating them. The germline V gene encodes CDR1 MRHNA and CDR2 SNTAGT. The CDR3 spans 17 residues. In DNA, the CDR3 is TGTGCCAGCCAAAGGGAAGGGGGATACTCTGGGGCCAACGTCCTGACTTTC. Protein: CASQREGGYSGANVLTF.

The chain combines TRBV9 with TRBJ2-4; 8 bases map to TRBD2. V shed 10 bases and J 6 bases; nucleotides not matched to a gene: 6. The CDR3 length is 12 residues. The V gene's germline CDR1 is SGDLS and CDR2 YYNGEE. The CDR3: CASGAGGNIQYF. The CDR3 DNA reads as TGTGCCTCCGGGGCGGGAGGAAACATTCAGTACTTC. Full variable domain (rest looked up from reference TRBV9 and TRBJ2-4): DSGVTQTPKHLITATGQRVTLRCSPRSGDLSVYWYQQSLDQGLQFLIQYYNGEERAKGNILERFSAQQFPDLHSELNLSSLELGDSALYFCASGAGGNIQYFGAGTRLSVL.